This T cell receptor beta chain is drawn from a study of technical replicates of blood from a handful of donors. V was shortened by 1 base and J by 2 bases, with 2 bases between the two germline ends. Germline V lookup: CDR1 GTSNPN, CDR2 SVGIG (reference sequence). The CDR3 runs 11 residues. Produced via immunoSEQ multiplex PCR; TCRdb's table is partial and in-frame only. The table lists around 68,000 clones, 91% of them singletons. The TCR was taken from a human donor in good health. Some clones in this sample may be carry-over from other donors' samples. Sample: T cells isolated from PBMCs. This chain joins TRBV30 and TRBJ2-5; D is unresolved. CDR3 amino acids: CAWSAQETQYF. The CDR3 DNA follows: TGTGCCTGGAGTGCTCAAGAGACCCAGTACTTC.